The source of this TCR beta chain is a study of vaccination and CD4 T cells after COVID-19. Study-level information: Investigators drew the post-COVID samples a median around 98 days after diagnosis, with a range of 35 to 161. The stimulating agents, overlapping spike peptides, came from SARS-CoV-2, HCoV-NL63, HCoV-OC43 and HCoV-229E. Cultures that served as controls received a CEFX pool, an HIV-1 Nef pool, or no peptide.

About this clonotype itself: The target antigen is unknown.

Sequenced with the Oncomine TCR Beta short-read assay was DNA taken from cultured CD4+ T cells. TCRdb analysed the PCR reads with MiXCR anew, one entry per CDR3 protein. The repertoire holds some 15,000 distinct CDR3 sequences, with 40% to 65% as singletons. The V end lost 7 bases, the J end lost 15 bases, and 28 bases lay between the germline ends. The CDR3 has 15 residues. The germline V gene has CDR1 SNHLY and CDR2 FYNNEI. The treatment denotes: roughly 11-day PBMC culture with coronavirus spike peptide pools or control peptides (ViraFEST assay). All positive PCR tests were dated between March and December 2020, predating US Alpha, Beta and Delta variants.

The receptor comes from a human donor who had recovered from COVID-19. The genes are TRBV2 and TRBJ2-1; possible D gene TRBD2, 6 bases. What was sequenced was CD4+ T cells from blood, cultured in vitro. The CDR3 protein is CASTWVGRDRDSAFF. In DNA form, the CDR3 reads TGTGCCAGCACGTGGGTGGGCAGGGATCGGGACTCAGCGTTCTTC.